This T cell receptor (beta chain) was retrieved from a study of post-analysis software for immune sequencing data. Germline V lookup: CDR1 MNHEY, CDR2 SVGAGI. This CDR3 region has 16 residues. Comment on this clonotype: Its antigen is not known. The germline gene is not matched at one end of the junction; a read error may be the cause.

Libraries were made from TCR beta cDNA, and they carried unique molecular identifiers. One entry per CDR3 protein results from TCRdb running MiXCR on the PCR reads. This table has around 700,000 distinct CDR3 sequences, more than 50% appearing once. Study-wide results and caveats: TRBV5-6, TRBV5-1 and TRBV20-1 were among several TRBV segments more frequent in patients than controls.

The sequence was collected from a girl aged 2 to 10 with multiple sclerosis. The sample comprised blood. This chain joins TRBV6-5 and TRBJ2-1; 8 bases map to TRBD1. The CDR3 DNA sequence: TGTGCCGGCAGTTACTCAGGGGGCGAGAAGGGCAATGAGCAGTTCTTC. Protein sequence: CAGSYSGGEKGNEQFF.